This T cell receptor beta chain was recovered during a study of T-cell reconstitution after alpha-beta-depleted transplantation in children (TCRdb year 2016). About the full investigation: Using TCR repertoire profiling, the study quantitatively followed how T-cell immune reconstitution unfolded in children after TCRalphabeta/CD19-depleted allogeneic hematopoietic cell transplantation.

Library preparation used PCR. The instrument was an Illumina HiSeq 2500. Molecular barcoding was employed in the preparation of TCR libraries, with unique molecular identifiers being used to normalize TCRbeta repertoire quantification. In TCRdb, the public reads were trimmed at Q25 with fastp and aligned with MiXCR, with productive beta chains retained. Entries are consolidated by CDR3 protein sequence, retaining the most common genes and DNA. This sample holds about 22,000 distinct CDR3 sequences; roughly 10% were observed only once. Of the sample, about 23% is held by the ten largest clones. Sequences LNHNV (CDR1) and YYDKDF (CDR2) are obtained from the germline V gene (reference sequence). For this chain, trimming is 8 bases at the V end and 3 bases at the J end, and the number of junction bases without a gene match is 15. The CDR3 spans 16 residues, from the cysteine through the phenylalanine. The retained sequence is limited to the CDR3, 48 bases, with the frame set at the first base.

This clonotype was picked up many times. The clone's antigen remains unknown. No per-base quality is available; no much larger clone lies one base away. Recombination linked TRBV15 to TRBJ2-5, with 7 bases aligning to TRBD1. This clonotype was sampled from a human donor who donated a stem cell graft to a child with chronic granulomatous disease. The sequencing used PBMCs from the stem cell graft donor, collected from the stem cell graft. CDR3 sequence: CATEGGTEIFKETQYF. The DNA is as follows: TGTGCCACCGAGGGTGGGACAGAAATATTTAAAGAGACCCAGTACTTC. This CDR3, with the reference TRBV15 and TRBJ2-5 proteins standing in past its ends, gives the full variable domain DAMVIQNPRYQVTQFGKPVTLSCSQTLNHNVMYWYQQKSSQAPKLLFHYYDKDFNNEADTPDNFQSRRPNTSFCFLDIRSPGLGDTAMYLCATEGGTEIFKETQYFGPGTRLLVL.